The 16 T cell receptor beta chains below were found in one sample sequenced in a study of T cells in Graves' hyperthyroidism and ophthalmopathy. What was amplified from RNA transcripts were TCR beta CDR3 regions. A set of HTBI primers served as the primers for a first-round RT-PCR of the TCR CDR3. TCRdb passed the multiplex PCR reads through MiXCR, listing each CDR3 protein once. This sample has around 350,000 distinct CDR3 sequences; 15% to 20% occur once, and the top ten carry about 3.7%. The sequencing input was blood. The receptors here all came from a woman aged 18-30 years with Graves' hyperthyroidism.

This chain connects TRBV11-2 to TRBJ2-2; 7 bases line up with TRBD2. Germline loops: CDR1 SGHAT, CDR2 FQNNGV. Losses at the gene ends were 10 bases for V and 0 bases for J; bases not matched to a gene: 20. The CDR3 runs 19 residues. CDR3 protein: CATTTLRGVPNANTGELFF. The CDR3 DNA is TGTGCCACAACCACACTACGGGGGGTGCCAAACGCGAACACCGGGGAGCTGTTTTTT.

In its sample, this clonotype was seen many times. The chain is built from TRBV11-1 and TRBJ1-1; D remains unclear. Germline assignment: CDR1 SGHAT and CDR2 FQDESV (reference sequence). Trimming removed 0 bases at V and 7 bases at J, with 15 bases between. The CDR3 has 15 amino acids. CDR3 protein: CASSLAELGRGEAFF. The DNA for the CDR3 is TGTGCCAGCAGCTTAGCGGAGTTGGGTCGGGGTGAAGCTTTCTTT.

This clonotype appeared many times. The rearrangement uses TRBV4-1 and TRBJ2-5, with TRBD1 as a possible D gene (5 bases). Trimming took 0 bases from V and 5 from J, leaving 16 bases between them. CDR1 and CDR2 from the germline V gene are MGHRA and YSYEKL. This CDR3 is 16 amino acids long. CDR3 region: CASSQEGQGLLETQYF. DNA for the CDR3: TGCGCCAGCAGCCAAGAAGGCCAGGGCCTTTTGGAGACCCAGTACTTC.

This clonotype was counted between two and nine times. The gene calls are TRBV5-6 and TRBJ2-7; 9 bases map to TRBD1. The ends lost 10 bases at V and 2 bases at J; junction bases unmatched: 10. Germline V gene lookup returns CDR1 SGHDT and CDR2 YYEEEE. This CDR3 contains 14 residues. The CDR3 region is CASLAGQGAYEQYF. In DNA form, the CDR3 reads TGTGCCTCCCTGGCGGGACAGGGCGCCTACGAGCAGTACTTC.

This clonotype was detected many times. The chain links TRBV28 to TRBJ2-5; possible D gene TRBD2, 5 bases. From germline, CDR1 is MDHEN and CDR2 SYDVKM. With 6 bases removed from V and 5 bases from J, the gap between germline ends came to 13 bases. This CDR3 comprises 13 residues. CDR3: CASSIPGEETQYF. In DNA, the CDR3 is TGTGCCAGCAGCATCCCCGGGGAGGAGACCCAGTACTTC.

This clonotype was seen a few times. The CDR3 loop is CASRNTLGQGMYNEQFF. The CDR3 coding sequence is TGTGCCAGCAGAAATACCCTGGGACAGGGGATGTACAATGAGCAGTTCTTC. The chain carries TRBV11-2 and TRBJ2-1; 10 nucleotides match TRBD1. CDR1 is SGHAT, CDR2 FQNNGV, per germline. CDR3 length: 17 amino acids. V shed 6 bases, J shed 4 bases, and the junction held 12 bases outside the gene matches.

This clonotype came up many times. The CDR3 sequence: CASSRREGGTYGEAFF. The CDR3 DNA sequence: TGTGCCAGCAGCCGACGAGAAGGGGGGACCTACGGTGAAGCTTTCTTT. The gene calls are TRBV27 and TRBJ1-1; perhaps TRBD1 as D (6 bases). Germline V lookup: CDR1 MNHEY, CDR2 SMNVEV (reference sequence). The CDR3 extends over 16 amino acids. Trimming took 6 bases from V and 7 from J, leaving 24 bases between them.

This clonotype has more than one count but fewer than ten. The chain employs TRBV6-1 and TRBJ2-5; D tentatively fits TRBD1 or TRBD2 (6 bases each). The CDR3 runs 12 residues. From germline, CDR1 is MNHNS and CDR2 SASEGT. V was pared by 8 bases and J by 4 bases, with 11 bases between. In nucleotides, the CDR3 is TGTGCCAGCGGGGGGCCCCCAGAGACCCAGTACTTC. It codes for CASGGPPETQYF.

The chain combines TRBV15 with TRBJ1-2, with D perhaps TRBD1 (5 bases). Trimming cost V 0 bases and J 2 bases, with 13 bases left between them. The CDR3 runs 16 residues. Germline V gene sequence: CDR1 LNHNV, CDR2 YYDKDF (reference sequence). CDR3 nucleotide sequence: TGTGCCACCAGCAGAGATCTAAGGGGATCAAACTATGGCTACACCTTC. It specifies CATSRDLRGSNYGYTF.

This clonotype was seen a few times. One end of the junction does not line up with germline, which may come from a read error. The rearrangement uses TRBV13 and TRBJ2-4, with D maybe TRBD1 (5 bases). CDR1 PRHDT and CDR2 FYEKMQ come from the germline V gene (reference sequence). The CDR3 has 15 residues. As DNA, the CDR3 is TGTGCCAGCAGCTACTTCCAGGGATCCAAAAACACTCAGTACTTC. The encoded protein is CASSYFQGSKNTQYF.

The chain uses TRBV18 and TRBJ2-5; 10 nucleotides align to TRBD2. Germline CDR1 is KGHSH and CDR2 is LQKENI. V shed 9 bases, J shed 4 bases, and the junction held 2 bases outside the gene matches. The CDR3 spans 12 residues. CDR3 in DNA: TGTGCCAGTGCTAGCGGGGGAGAGACCCAGTACTTC. This sequence encodes CASASGGETQYF.

Remarks on this clonotype: Possible read error: a much larger clone is one base away. V gene TRBV20-1 combines with J gene TRBJ2-7; 7 positions agree with TRBD1. Germline V gene sequence: CDR1 DFQATT, CDR2 SNEGSKA (reference sequence). CDR3 length equals 13 residues. In DNA, the CDR3 is TGCTGTGCTCCTGAACAGGGGTCGGGCGAGCAGTACTTC. It translates to CCAPEQGSGEQYF.

This clonotype was detected ten times or more. The rearrangement links TRBV4-1 to TRBJ2-5, with TRBD1 as a possible D gene (5 bases). CDR3 length: 19 residues. CDR1 and CDR2 from the germline V gene are MGHRA and YSYEKL. Trimming removed 1 base from V and 3 bases from J, with 24 bases in between. The CDR3 region is CASSQAPVKTGSGEETQYF. The CDR3, as DNA: TGCGCCAGCAGCCAAGCACCGGTGAAAACAGGATCAGGAGAAGAGACCCAGTACTTC.

This clonotype was observed many times. This sequence joins TRBV24-1 and TRBJ1-5; no firm D call. The CDR3 sequence is 12 residues long. The V gene's germline CDR1 is KGHDR and CDR2 SFDVKD. V was clipped by 5 bases and J by 3 bases, with 4 bases between them. This chain's CDR3 is CATSGINQPQHF. For the CDR3, the DNA is TGTGCCACCAGTGGGATCAATCAGCCCCAGCATTTT.

This clonotype was seen repeatedly, ten times or more. V and J are TRBV6-1 and TRBJ1-2, with D possibly TRBD1 on 6 matching bases. CDR1 is MNHNS, CDR2 SASEGT, per germline. V lost 7 bases and J lost 4, with 19 bases in between. The CDR3 has 15 amino acids. The CDR3 protein is CASTQGGGVGYGYTF. Here the CDR3 DNA reads TGTGCCAGCACCCAAGGGGGAGGGGTTGGCTATGGCTACACCTTC.

The chain uses TRBV20-1 and TRBJ1-1; no firm D call. Germline V gene sequence: CDR1 DFQATT, CDR2 SNEGSKA (reference sequence). There are 14 residues in the CDR3. Trimming stripped 2 bases from V and 6 bases from J, with 16 bases between. The CDR3, as DNA: TGCAGTGCTAGACCGATTCGTCGAGAAGCTGAAGCTTTCTTT. This codes for CSARPIRREAEAFF.